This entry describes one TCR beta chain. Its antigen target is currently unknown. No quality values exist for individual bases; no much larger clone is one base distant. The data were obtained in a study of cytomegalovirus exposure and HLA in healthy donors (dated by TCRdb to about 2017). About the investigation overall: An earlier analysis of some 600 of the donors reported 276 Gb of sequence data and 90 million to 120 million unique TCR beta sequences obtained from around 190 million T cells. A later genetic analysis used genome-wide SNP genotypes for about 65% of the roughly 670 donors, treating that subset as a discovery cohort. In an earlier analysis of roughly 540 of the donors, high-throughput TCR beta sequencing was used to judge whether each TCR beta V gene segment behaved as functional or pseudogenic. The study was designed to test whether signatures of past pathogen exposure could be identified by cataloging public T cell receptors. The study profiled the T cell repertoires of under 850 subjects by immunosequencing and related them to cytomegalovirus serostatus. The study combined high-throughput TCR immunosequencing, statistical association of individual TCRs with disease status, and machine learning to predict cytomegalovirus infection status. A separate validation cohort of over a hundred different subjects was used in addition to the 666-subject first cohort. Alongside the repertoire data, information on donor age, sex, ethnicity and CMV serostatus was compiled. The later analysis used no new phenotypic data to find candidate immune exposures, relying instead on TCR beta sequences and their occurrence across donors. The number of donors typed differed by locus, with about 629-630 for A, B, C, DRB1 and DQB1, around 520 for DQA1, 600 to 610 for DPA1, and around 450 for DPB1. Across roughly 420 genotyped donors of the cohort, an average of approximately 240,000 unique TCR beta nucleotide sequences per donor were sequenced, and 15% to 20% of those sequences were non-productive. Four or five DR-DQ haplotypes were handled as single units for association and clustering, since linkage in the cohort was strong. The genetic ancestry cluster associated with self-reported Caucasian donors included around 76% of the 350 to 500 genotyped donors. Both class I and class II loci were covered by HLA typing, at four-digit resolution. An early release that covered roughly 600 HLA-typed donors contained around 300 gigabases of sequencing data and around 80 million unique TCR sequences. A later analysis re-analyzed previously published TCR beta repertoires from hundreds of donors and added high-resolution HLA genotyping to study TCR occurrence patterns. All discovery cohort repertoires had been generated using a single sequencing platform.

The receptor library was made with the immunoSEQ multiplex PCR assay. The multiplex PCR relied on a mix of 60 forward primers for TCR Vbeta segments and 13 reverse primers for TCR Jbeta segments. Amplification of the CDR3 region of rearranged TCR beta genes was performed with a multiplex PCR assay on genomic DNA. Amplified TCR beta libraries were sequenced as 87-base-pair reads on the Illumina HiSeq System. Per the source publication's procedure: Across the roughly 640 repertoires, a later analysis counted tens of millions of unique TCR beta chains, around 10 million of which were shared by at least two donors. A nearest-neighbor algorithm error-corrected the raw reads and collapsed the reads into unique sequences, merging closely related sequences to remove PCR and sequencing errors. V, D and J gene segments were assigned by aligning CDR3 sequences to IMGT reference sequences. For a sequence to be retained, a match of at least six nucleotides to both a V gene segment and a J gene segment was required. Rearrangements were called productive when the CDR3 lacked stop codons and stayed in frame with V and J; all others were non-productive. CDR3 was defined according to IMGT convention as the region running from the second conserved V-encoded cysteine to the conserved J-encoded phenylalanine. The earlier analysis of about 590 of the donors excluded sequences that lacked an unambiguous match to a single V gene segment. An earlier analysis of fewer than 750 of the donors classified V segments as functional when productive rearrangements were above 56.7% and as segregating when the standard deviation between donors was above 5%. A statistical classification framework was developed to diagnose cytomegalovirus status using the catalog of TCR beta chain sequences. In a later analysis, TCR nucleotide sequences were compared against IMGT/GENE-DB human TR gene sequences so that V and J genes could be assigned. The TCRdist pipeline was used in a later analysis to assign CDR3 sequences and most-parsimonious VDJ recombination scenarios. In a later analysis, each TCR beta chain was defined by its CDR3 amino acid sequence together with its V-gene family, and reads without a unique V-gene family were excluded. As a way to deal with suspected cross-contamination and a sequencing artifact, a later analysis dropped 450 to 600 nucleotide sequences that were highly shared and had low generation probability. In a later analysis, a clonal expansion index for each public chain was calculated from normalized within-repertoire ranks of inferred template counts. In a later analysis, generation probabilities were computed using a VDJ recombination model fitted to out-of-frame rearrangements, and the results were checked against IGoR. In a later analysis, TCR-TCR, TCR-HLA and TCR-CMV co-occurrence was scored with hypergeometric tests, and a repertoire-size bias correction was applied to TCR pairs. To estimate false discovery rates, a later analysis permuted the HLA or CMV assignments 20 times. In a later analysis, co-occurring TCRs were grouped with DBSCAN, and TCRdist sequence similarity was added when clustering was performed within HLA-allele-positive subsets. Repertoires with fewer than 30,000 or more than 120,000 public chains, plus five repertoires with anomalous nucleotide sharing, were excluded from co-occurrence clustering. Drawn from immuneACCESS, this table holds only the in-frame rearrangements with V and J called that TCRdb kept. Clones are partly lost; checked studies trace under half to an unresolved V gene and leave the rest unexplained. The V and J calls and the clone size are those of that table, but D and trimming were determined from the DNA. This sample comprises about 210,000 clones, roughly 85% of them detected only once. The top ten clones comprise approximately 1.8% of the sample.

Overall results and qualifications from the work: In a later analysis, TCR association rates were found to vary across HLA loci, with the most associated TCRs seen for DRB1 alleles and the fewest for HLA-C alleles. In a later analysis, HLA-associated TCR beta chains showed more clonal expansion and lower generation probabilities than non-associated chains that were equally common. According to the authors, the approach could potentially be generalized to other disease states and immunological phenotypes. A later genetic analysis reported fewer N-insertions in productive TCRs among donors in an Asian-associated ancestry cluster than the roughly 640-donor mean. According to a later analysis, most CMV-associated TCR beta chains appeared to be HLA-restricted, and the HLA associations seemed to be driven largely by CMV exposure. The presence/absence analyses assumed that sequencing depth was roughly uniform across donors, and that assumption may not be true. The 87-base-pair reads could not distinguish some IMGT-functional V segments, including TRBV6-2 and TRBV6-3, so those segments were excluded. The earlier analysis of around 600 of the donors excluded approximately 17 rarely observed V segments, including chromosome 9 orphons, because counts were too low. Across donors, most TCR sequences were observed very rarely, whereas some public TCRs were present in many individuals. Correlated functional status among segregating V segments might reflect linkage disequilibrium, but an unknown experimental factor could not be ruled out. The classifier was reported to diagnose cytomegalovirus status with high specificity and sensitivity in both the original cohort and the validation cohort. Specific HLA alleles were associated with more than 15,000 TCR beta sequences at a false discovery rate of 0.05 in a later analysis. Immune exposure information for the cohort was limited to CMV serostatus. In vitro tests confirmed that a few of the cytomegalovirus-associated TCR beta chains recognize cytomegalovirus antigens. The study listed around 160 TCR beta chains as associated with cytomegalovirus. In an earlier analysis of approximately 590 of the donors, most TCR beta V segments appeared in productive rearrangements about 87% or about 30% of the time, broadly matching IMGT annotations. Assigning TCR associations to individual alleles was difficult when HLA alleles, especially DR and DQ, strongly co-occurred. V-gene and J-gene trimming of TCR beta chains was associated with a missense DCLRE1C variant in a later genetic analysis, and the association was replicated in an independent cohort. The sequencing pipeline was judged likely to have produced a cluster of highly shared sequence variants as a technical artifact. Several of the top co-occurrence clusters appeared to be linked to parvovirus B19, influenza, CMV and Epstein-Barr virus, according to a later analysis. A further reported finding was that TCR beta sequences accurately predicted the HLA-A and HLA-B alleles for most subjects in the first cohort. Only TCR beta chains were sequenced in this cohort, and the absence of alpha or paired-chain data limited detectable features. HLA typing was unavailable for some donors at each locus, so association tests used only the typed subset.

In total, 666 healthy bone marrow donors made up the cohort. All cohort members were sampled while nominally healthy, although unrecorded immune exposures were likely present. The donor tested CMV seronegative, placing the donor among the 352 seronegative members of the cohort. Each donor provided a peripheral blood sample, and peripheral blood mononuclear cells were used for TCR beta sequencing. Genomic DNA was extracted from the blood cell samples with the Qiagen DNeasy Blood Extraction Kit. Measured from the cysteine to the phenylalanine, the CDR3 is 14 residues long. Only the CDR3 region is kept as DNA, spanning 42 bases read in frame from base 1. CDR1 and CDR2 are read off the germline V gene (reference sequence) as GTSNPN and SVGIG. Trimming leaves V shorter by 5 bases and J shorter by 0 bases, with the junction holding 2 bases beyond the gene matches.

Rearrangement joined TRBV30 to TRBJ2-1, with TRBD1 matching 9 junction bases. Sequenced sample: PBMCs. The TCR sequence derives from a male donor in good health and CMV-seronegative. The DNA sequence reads TGTGCCTGGGGGGGACAGGGCTCCTACAATGAGCAGTTCTTC. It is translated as CAWGGQGSYNEQFF. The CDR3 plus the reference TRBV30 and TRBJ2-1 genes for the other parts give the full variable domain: SQTIHQWPATLVQPVGSPLSLECTVEGTSNPNLYWYRQAAGRGLQLLFYSVGIGQISSEVPQNLSASRPQDRQFILSSKKLLLSDSGFYLCAWGGQGSYNEQFFGPGTRLTVL.